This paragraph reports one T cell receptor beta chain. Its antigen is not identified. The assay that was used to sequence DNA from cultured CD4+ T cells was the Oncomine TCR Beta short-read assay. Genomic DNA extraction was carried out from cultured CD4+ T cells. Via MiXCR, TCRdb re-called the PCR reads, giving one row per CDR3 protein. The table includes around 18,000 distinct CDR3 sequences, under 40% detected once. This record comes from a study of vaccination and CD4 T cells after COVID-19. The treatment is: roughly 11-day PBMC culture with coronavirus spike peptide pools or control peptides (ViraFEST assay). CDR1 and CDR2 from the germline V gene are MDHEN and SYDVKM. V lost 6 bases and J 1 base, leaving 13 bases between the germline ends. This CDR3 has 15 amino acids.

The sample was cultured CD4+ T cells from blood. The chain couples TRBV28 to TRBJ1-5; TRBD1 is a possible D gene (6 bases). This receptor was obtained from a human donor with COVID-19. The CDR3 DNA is TGTGCCAGCAGCTCCACAGGGATCAGCAATCAGCCCCAGCATTTT. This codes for CASSSTGISNQPQHF. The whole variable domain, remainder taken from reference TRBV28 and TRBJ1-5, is DVKVTQSSRYLVKRTGEKVFLECVQDMDHENMFWYRQDPGLGLRLIYFSYDVKMKEKGDIPEGYSVSREKKERFSLILESASTNQTSMYLCASSSTGISNQPQHFGDGTRLSIL.